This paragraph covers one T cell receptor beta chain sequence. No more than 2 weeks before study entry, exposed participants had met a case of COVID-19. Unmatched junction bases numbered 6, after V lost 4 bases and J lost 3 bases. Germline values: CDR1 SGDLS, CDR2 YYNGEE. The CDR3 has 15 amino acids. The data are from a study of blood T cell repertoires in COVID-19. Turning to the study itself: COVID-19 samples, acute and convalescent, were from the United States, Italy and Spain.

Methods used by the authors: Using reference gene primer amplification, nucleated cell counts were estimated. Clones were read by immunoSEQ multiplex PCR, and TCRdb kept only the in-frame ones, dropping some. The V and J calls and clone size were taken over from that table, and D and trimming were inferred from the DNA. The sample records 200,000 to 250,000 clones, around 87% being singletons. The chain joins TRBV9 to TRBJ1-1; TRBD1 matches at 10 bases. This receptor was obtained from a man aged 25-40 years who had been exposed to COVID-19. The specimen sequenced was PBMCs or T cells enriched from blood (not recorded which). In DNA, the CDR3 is TGTGCCAGCAGCCCCGGGACAGGGGATTACACTGAAGCTTTCTTT. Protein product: CASSPGTGDYTEAFF.